This T cell receptor (beta chain) derives from a study of control samples from healthy donors and cancer patients. The repertoire was sequenced with immunoSEQ multiplex PCR; TCRdb's copy has only in-frame clones and lacks some. The sample has about 77,000 clones; roughly 92% are singletons. V shed 3 bases, J shed 3 bases, and the junction held 6 bases outside the gene matches. This CDR3 spans 16 amino acids. Germline V gene data show CDR1 as KGHSH and CDR2 as LQKENI. This clone was detected once. This same CDR3 is encoded by further DNA sequences in the sample. The chain combines TRBV18 with TRBJ2-2; TRBD2 matches 8 bases. Sequenced sample: blood. The TCR originated in an older woman in good health. CDR3 coding DNA: TGTGCCAGCTCACCTTCTGGCGGGAGGTACACCGGGGAGCTGTTTTTT. Translation: CASSPSGGRYTGELFF.